The sequence of this T cell receptor beta chain was determined in a study of T cell changes during pregnancy in multiple sclerosis. Here immunoSEQ multiplex PCR was the method, and the copy in TCRdb shows in-frame clones only, minus some. The sample shows about 36,000 clones, 90% to 95% of them seen only once. The source of this sequence is a female donor in good health, enrolled as a control in a pregnancy study. The source material was CD4+ T cells from peripheral blood mononuclear cells, sampled in the second trimester of pregnancy.

The CDR3 DNA sequence: TGTGCCAGCAGCGGGTCGGGGGGGCTAGATACGCAGTATTTT. Residues: CASSGSGGLDTQYF. The chain has TRBV7-3 and TRBJ2-3, with 8 bases matching TRBD2. Trimming removed 5 bases from V and 5 bases from J; junction bases left unmatched: 6. The germline CDR1 and CDR2 sequences are SGHTA and FQGTGA. The CDR3 length is 14 residues.